This T cell receptor beta chain was obtained from a study of cytomegalovirus exposure and HLA in healthy donors. Background on the study: Previous work identified roughly 120 million unique TCR beta sequences from 150 million to 200 million T cells.

V lost 4 bases and J 3 bases, leaving 9 bases between the germline ends. The CDR3 runs to 13 residues. Germline CDR1 MNHNS, CDR2 SASEGT. 13 Jbeta primers and 60 Vbeta primers were used for the PCR. Clones were read by immunoSEQ multiplex PCR, and TCRdb kept only the in-frame ones, dropping some. The data contain roughly 100,000 clones, 76% of them singletons. The chain joins TRBV6-1 to TRBJ2-5; D may be TRBD1 (6 bases). The sequencing input was PBMCs. The TCR was taken from a woman between 18 and 29 years old in good health and CMV-seropositive. The CDR3 protein is CASSVQGKETQYF. DNA of the CDR3: TGTGCCAGCAGTGTACAGGGTAAAGAGACCCAGTACTTC.